This T cell receptor beta chain was captured in a study of tumor-infiltrating lymphocytes in glioblastoma multiforme. General study findings and limits: No surface-marker sorting into functional T cell subtypes was done.

TCR beta libraries were built from RNA through three nested multiplex PCR rounds using modified ARM-PCR. Unique molecular identifiers were not described for the libraries. MiXCR, applied by TCRdb to the multiplex PCR reads, yields one record per CDR3 protein. The sample lists some 15,000 distinct CDR3 sequences, 73% seen once, with 30% to 45% in the top ten. On this clonotype: Its antigen is still unknown. Relative to the germline gene, one junction end is altered; a read error may explain this.

The CDR3 is 14 residues long. Germline assignment: CDR1 SGHDT and CDR2 YYEEEE. The rearrangement uses TRBV5-6 and TRBJ1-1; D remains ambiguous. This TCR derives from a male donor with glioblastoma. Material for sequencing was brain tumor tissue. The CDR3 nucleotides read TGTGCCACCAGCTATTGGCCAGTCAACACTGAAGCTTTCTTT. Its translation is CATSYWPVNTEAFF.